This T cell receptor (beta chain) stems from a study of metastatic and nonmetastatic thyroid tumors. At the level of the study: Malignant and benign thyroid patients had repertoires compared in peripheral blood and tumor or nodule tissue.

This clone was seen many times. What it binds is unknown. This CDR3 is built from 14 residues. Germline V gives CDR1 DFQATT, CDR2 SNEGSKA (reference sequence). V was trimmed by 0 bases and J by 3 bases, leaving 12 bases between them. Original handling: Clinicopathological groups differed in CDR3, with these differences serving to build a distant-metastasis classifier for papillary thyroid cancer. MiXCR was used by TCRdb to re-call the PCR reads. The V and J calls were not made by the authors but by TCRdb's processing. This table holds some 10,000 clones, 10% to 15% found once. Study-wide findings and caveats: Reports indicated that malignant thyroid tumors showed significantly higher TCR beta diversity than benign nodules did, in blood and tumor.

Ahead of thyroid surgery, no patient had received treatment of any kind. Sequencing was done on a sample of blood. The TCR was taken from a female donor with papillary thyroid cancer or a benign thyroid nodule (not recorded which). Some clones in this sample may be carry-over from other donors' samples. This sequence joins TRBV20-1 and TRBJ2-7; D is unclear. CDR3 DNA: TGCAGTGCTAGAGATTGGGCAGGCCACTACGAGCAGTACTTC. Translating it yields CSARDWAGHYEQYF.